A selection of T cell receptor beta chains follows, all from one sample in a study of cytomegalovirus exposure and HLA in healthy donors. Some clones are missing from TCRdb's copy, which holds only in-frame ones; the method was immunoSEQ multiplex PCR. The table shows 170,000 or so clones, with around 84% occurring only once. The source material was PBMCs. All receptors come from a man younger than 35 in good health and CMV-seronegative. The CDR3 runs from the conserved cysteine through the conserved F or W. A D gene is named only where the DNA matches it firmly. Only some rows state a clone size, as once, few, many or a class for expanded clones.

j_gene | v_gene | abundance | d_gene | CDR3aa | CDR3nt
TRBJ2-7 | TRBV7-3 | . | TRBD1 | CASSFGTGGYEQYF | TGTGCCAGCAGCTTCGGGACAGGGGGGTACGAGCAGTACTTC
TRBJ1-6 | TRBV28 | few | . | CASSLLRDVSPLHF | TGTGCCAGCAGTTTATTGAGGGATGTGTCACCCCTCCACTTT
TRBJ1-1 | TRBV19 | . | TRBD1 | CASLPPGQGTEAFF | TGTGCCAGCCTTCCCCCGGGACAGGGGACTGAAGCTTTCTTT
TRBJ2-2 | TRBV6-4 | . | . | CASRQGPNTGELFF | TGTGCCAGCAGACAGGGCCCGAACACCGGGGAGCTGTTTTTT
TRBJ1-2 | TRBV11-1 | once | TRBD1 | CASSPGQAGGYTF | TGTGCCAGCAGCCCTGGACAGGCGGGGGGCTACACCTTC
TRBJ2-5 | TRBV5-1 | . | . | CASRWTHRETQYF | TGCGCCAGCAGGTGGACGCACAGGGAGACCCAGTACTTC
TRBJ2-7 | TRBV7-9 | . | . | CSSSPTGYEQYF | TGTTCCAGCAGCCCCACAGGGTATGAGCAGTACTTC
TRBJ1-5 | TRBV6-1 | once | TRBD1 | CASSPDRGGQPQHF | TGTGCCAGCAGTCCGGACAGGGGAGGACAGCCCCAGCATTTT
TRBJ2-7 | TRBV11-2 | . | . | CASSLGLISYEQYF | TGTGCCAGCAGCTTGGGGCTGATCTCCTACGAGCAGTACTTC
TRBJ2-3 | TRBV28 | . | TRBD2 | CASSLSLAGGSTDTQYF | TGTGCCAGCAGTTTATCACTAGCGGGAGGGAGCACAGATACGCAGTATTTT
TRBJ1-4 | TRBV7-9 | . | . | CASSSGGTNEKLFF | TGTGCCAGCAGCTCAGGAGGAACTAATGAAAAACTGTTTTTT
TRBJ2-2 | TRBV9 | . | TRBD1 | CASSIQGAGELFF | TGTGCCAGCAGCATACAGGGGGCGGGGGAGCTGTTTTTT
TRBJ1-1 | TRBV5-4 | . | . | CASSLTVNTEAFF | TGTGCCAGCAGCTTAACAGTGAACACTGAAGCTTTCTTT